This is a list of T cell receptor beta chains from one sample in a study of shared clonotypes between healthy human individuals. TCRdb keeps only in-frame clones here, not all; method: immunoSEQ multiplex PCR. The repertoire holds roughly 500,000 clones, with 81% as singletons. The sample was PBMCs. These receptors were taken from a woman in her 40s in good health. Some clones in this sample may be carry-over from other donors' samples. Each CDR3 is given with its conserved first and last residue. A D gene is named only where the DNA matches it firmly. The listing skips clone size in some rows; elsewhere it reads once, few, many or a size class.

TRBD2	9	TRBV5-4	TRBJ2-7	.	TGTGCCAGCAGCTCGGGACTACACTTC	CASSSGLHF
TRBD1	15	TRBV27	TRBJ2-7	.	TGTGCCAGCAGTCCCCGGACAGGGGTCTTCTACGAGCAGTACTTC	CASSPRTGVFYEQYF
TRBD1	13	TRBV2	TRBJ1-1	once	TGTGCCAGCAAGTACGGACAGGGAAGTGAAGCTTTCTTT	CASKYGQGSEAFF
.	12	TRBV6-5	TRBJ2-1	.	TGTGCCAGCAGTAAACAGGGTTATGAGCAGTTCTTC	CASSKQGYEQFF
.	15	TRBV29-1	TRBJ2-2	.	TGCAGCGTTGCAGGATTGGGGGGGCTATCCGGGGAGCTGTTTTTT	CSVAGLGGLSGELFF
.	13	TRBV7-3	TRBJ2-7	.	TGTGCCAGCGCCGGCTCGGTTGGTGACGAGCAGTACTTC	CASAGSVGDEQYF
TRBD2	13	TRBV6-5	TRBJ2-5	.	TGTGCCAGCCTCCGTGGCGGGAGCAAGACCCAGTACTTC	CASLRGGSKTQYF
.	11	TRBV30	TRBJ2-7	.	TGTGCCTGGAGAGACAGCTACGAGCAGTACTTC	CAWRDSYEQYF
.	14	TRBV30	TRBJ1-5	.	TGTGCCTGGAGTTACGGGCCAGTCAATCAGCCCCAGCATTTT	CAWSYGPVNQPQHF
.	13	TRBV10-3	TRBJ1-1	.	TGTGCCATCGTTGACGAAAGAAACACTGAAGCTTTCTTT	CAIVDERNTEAFF
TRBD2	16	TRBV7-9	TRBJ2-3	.	TGTGCCAGCAGCTTAGGTCCTAGCGGGAGCGTAGATACGCAGTATTTT	CASSLGPSGSVDTQYF
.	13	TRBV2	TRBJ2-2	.	TGTGCCAGCAGTTTCGGGGGCACCGGGGAGCTGTTTTTT	CASSFGGTGELFF
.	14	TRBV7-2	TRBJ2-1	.	TGTGCCAGCAGCTTAGGAGGACTAAACAATGAGCAGTTCTTC	CASSLGGLNNEQFF
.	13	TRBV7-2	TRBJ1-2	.	TGTGCCAGCAGCTTAGGCAGGGACTATGGCTACACCTTC	CASSLGRDYGYTF
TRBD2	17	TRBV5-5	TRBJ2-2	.	TGTGCCAGCAGCTTGGGGGGACTAGCGGTGAGCACCGGGGAGCTGTTTTTT	CASSLGGLAVSTGELFF
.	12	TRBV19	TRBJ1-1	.	TGTGCCAGCCGGGACCTCTACACTGAAGCTTTCTTT	CASRDLYTEAFF
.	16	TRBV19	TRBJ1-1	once	TGTGCCAGTACCTCCCAACAAGAGCGGACGACCACTGAAGCTTTCTTT	CASTSQQERTTTEAFF
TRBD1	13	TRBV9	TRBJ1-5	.	TGTGCCAGCAGGGGGGACAGGGGAAGACCCCAGCATTTT	CASRGDRGRPQHF
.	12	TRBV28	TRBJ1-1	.	TGTGCCAGCAGAATGATGAACACTGAAGCTTTCTTT	CASRMMNTEAFF
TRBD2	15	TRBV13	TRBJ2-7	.	TGTGCCAGCAGCCCCGGACTAGCGGGAGGCTACGAGCAGTACTTC	CASSPGLAGGYEQYF
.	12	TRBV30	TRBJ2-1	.	TGTGCCTGGAGTACACAAACCAATGAGCAGTTCTTC	CAWSTQTNEQFF
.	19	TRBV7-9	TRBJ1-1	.	TGTGCCAGCAGCTTAGTGAGGAGGGGAGCAATTACCCGAACAACTGAAGCTTTCTTT	CASSLVRRGAITRTTEAFF
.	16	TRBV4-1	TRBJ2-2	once	TGCGCCAGCAGCCTCAACACAGGAGCGAACACCGGGGAGCTGTTTTTT	CASSLNTGANTGELFF
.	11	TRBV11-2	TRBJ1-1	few	TGTGCCAGCAGCTTGATGACTGAAGCTTTCTTT	CASSLMTEAFF
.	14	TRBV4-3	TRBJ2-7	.	TGCGCCAGCAGCCACGGACAAAACTCCTACGAGCAGTACTTC	CASSHGQNSYEQYF
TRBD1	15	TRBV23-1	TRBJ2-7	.	TGCGCCAGCACTCTAAGGGACAGGGGACTCTACGAGCAGTACTTC	CASTLRDRGLYEQYF
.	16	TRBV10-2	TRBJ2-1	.	TGCGCCAGCAGTGAGCACCGGGGATCCCAGAAATATGAGCAGTTCTTC	CASSEHRGSQKYEQFF
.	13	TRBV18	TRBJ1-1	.	TGTGCCAGCTCGTTCGAAAGCCCCACTGAAGCTTTCTTT	CASSFESPTEAFF
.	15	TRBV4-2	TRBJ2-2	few	TGTGCCAGCAGCCAAGCAGAGACTACCACCGGGGAGCTGTTTTTT	CASSQAETTTGELFF
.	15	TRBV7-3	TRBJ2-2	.	TGTGCCAGCAGCTTAAGTCAGGGGCTCCCCGGGGAGCTGTTTTTT	CASSLSQGLPGELFF
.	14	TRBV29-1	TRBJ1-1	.	TGCAGCGCCCCAGCGCGGAGGGGGGGCACTGAAGCTTTCTTT	CSAPARRGGTEAFF
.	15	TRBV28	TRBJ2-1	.	TGTGCCAGCAGTTTAGTACTAGCAGAGTACAATGAGCAGTTCTTC	CASSLVLAEYNEQFF
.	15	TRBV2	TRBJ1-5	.	TGTGCCAGCAGTGCCCGACAACCCTCTAGTCAGCCCCAGCATTTT	CASSARQPSSQPQHF
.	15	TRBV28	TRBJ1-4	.	TGTGCCAGCAGCTCCCTAGGGGGTGCTAATGAAAAACTGTTTTTT	CASSSLGGANEKLFF
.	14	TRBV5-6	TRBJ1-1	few	TGTGCCAGCAGCTTGGGGACCCAGAACACTGAAGCTTTCTTT	CASSLGTQNTEAFF
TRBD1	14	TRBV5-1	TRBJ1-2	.	TGCGCCAGCAGCGAACCGGGACAGGCCTATGGCTACACCTTC	CASSEPGQAYGYTF
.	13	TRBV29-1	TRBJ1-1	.	TGCAGCGTTGAGGCAGGTGGGAACACTGAAGCTTTCTTT	CSVEAGGNTEAFF
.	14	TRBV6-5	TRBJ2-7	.	TGTGCCAGCAGTTACAATCAGGAATCCTACGAGCAGTACTTC	CASSYNQESYEQYF
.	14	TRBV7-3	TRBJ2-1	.	TGTGCCAGCAGCATATCTTCAGGGTCGGATGAGCAGTTCTTC	CASSISSGSDEQFF
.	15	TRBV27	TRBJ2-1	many	TGTGCCAGCAGTTTAGGGAACTACCACTACAATGAGCAGTTCTTC	CASSLGNYHYNEQFF
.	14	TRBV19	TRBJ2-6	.	TGTGCCAGTAGCGACCCCTCTGGGGCCAACGTCCTGACTTTC	CASSDPSGANVLTF
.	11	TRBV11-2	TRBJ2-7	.	TGTGCCAGCAGCTTGGCATACGAGCAGTACTTC	CASSLAYEQYF
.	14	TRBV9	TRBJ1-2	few	TGTGCCAGCAGCGTAGTAGCAGGGACACCTGGCTACACCTTC	CASSVVAGTPGYTF
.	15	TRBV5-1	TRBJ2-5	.	TGCGCCAGCAATAGAGGGGGTACGGGAGAGGAGACCCAGTACTTC	CASNRGGTGEETQYF
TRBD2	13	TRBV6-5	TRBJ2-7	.	TGTGCCAGCAGTTATGGGACTAGCTACGAGCAGTACTTC	CASSYGTSYEQYF
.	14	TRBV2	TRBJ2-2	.	TGTGCCAGCAGTGACAGGAGGAACACCGGGGAGCTGTTTTTT	CASSDRRNTGELFF
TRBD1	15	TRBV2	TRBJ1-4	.	TGTGCCAGCAGTGAATTGACAGGGGTACATGAAAAACTGTTTTTT	CASSELTGVHEKLFF
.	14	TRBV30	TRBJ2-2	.	TGTGCCTGGAGTGAGGGACCTACAACCGGGGAGCTGTTTTTT	CAWSEGPTTGELFF
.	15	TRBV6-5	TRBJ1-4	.	TGTGCCAGCAGTTATTACGGAGCAACTAATGAAAAACTGTTTTTT	CASSYYGATNEKLFF